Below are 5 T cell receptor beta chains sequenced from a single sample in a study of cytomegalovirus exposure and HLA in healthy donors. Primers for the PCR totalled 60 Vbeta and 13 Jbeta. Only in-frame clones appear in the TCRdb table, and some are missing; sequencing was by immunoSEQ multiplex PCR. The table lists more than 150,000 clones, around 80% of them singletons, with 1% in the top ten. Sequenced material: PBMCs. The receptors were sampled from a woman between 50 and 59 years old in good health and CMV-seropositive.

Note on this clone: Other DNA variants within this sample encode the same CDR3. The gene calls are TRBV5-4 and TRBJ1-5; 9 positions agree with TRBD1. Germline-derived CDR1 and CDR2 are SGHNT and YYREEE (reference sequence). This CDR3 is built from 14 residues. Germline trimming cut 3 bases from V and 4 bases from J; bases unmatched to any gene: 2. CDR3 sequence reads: CASSSGQGNQPQHF. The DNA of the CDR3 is TGTGCCAGCAGCTCTGGACAGGGGAATCAGCCCCAGCATTTT.

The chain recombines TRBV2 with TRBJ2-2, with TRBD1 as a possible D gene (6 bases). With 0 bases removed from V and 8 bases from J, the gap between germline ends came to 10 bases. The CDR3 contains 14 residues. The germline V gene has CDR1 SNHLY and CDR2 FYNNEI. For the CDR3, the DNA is TGTGCCAGCAGTGAAGCGCTTCAGGGGGGGGAGCTGTTTTTT. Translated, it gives CASSEALQGGELFF.

The CDR3 reads CSAATWTGDNEQFF. DNA of the CDR3: TGCAGCGCTGCGACCTGGACAGGGGACAATGAGCAGTTCTTC. This rearrangement joins TRBV29-1 to TRBJ2-1; 9 bases agree with TRBD1. The CDR3 consists of 14 residues. V lost 7 bases, J lost 5 bases, and 9 bases stayed unmatched. Germline lookup yields CDR1 SQVTM and CDR2 ANQGSEA.

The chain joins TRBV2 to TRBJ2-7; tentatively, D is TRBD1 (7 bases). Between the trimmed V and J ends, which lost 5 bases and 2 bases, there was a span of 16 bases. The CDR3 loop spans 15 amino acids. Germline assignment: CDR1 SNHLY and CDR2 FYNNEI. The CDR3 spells CASSPGGTRAYEQYF. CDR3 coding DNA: TGTGCCAGCAGTCCAGGGGGGACGCGAGCCTACGAGCAGTACTTC.

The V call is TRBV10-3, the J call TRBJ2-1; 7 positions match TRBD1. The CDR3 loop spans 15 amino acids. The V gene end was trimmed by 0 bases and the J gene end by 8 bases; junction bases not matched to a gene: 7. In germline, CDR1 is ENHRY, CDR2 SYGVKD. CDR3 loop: CAISESRTGADEQFF. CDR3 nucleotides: TGTGCCATCAGTGAGTCAAGGACAGGCGCGGATGAGCAGTTCTTC.